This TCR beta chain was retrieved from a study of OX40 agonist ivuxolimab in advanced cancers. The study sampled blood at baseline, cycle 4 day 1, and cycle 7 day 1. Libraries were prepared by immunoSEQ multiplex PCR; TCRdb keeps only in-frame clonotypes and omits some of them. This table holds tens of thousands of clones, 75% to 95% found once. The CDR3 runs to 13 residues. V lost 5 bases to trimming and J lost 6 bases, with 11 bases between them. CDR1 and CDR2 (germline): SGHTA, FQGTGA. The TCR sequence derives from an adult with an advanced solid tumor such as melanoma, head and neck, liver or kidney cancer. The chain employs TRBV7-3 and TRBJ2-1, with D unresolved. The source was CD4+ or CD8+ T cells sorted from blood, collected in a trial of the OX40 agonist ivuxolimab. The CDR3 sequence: CASSPLPVNEQFF. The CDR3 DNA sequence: TGTGCCAGCAGCCCACTCCCCGTCAATGAGCAGTTCTTC.